This TCR beta chain was observed in a study of neurological immune-mediated disorders. Described time point: longitudinal time-point 3. There are many counts of this clonotype. A single record per CDR3 protein comes from TCRdb applying MiXCR to the 5' RACE reads. The sample lists approximately 47,000 distinct CDR3 sequences; approximately 12% were seen once. The CDR3 is 15 residues long. Germline-derived CDR1 and CDR2 are LGHNA and YSLEER. Trimming removed 4 bases from V and 0 bases from J, with 13 bases in between. The J gene is TRBJ2-7, the V gene TRBV4-3, with a weak D call TRBD2 (6 bases). The clonotype comes from a male donor with HTLV-1-associated myelopathy (HAM/TSP). The sample comprised PBMCs. The CDR3 sequence is CASSLRDGSSYEQYF. The CDR3 coding sequence is TGCGCCAGCAGCCTGCGGGACGGTAGCTCCTACGAGCAGTACTTC.